The sequence of this T cell receptor beta chain was determined in a study of blood T cell repertoires in COVID-19. At the level of the study: Material from acute and convalescent COVID-19 was sourced from the United States, Italy and Spain.

Per the original data handling: Estimates of nucleated cell counts were drawn from the amplification of reference gene primers. Clones were sequenced by immunoSEQ multiplex PCR, and TCRdb holds only the in-frame ones, with some missing. The V and J calls and clone size were taken over from that table, and D and trimming were inferred from the DNA. The data show 300,000 to 350,000 clones, 87% seen once. For recovered donors of Cohort 3, there were two negative PCRs, clearance, or symptom resolution. The specimen was PBMCs or T cells enriched from blood (not recorded which). This receptor was taken from a young woman who had recovered from COVID-19.

As DNA, the CDR3 is TGTGCCAGCAGCCAAGGGTCCAGCTATGGCTACACCTTC. It yields the protein CASSQGSSYGYTF. This rearrangement joins TRBV14 to TRBJ1-2; D gene ambiguous. V gave up 1 base and J gave up 4 bases, with 7 bases separating them. The germline CDR1 and CDR2 sequences are SGHDN and FVKESK. The CDR3 sequence is 13 residues long.